This T cell receptor beta chain was recovered during a study of cytomegalovirus exposure and HLA in healthy donors. Background on the study: Among about 400 genotyped donors, roughly 81% fell in the Caucasian-associated ancestry cluster.

Researchers ran the PCR with 60 Vbeta and 13 Jbeta primers. Produced via immunoSEQ multiplex PCR; TCRdb's table is partial and in-frame only. Of around 120,000 clones in the sample, more than 80% were seen once. The CDR3 totals 15 residues. V dropped 1 base and J dropped 2; count of bases not matched to a gene: 4. Per germline, CDR1 SGHRS and CDR2 YFSETQ. In regard to this clone: What it binds is not known.

The study, taken as a whole, reports: The study carried out a later analysis of TCR beta sequences. It associated approximately 16,000 of them with specific HLA alleles at a false discovery rate of 0.05. Among TCR beta chains of equal frequency, HLA-associated ones were more clonally expanded in a later analysis. In the analysis, some V segments, TRBV6-2 and TRBV6-3 included, were excluded as indistinguishable.

The rearrangement joins TRBV5-1 to TRBJ1-2, with 8 bases that match TRBD1. The specimen sequenced was PBMCs. The sequence came from a man aged 25-45 years in good health and CMV-seronegative. Written as DNA, the CDR3 is TGCGCCAGCAGCTTGTCGGCAGGGGGCAACTATGGCTACACCTTC. Residues: CASSLSAGGNYGYTF.